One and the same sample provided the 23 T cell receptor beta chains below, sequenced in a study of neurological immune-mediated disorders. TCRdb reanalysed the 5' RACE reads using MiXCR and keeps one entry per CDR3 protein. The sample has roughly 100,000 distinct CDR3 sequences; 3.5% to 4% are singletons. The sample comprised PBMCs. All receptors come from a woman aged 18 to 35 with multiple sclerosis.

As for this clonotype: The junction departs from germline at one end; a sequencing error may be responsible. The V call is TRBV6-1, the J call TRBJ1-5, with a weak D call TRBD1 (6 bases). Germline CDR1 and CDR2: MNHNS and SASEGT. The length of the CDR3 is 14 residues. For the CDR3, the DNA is TGTGCCAGCAGCGAAGGGGGGATCAATAAGACCCAGAATTTT. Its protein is CASSEGGINKTQNF.

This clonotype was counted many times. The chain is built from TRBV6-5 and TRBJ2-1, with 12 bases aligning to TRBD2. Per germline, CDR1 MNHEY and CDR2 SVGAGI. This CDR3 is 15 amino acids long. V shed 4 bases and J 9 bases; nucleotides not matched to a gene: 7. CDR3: CASSLTSGSIGEQFF. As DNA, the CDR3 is TGTGCCAGCAGTTTGACTAGCGGGAGTATCGGTGAGCAGTTCTTC.

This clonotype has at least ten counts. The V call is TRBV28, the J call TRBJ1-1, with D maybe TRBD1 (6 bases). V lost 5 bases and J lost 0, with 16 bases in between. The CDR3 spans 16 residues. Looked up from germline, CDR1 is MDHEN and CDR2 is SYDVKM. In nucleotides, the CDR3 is TGTGCCAGCAGTCCCAGTCAGGGGATAATGAACACTGAAGCTTTCTTT. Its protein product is CASSPSQGIMNTEAFF.

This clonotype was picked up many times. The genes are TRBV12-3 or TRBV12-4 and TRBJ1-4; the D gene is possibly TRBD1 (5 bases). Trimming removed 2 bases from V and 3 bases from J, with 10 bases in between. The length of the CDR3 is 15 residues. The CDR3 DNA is TGTGCCAGCAGTTTAAAGGGGACCGCTAATGAAAAACTGTTTTTT. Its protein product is CASSLKGTANEKLFF.

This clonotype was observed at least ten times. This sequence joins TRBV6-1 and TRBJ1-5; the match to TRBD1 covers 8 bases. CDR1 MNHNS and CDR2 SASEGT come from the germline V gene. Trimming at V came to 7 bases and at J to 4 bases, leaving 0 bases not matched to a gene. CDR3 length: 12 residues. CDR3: CASNRGNQPQHF. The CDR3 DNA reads TGTGCCAGCAACAGGGGGAATCAGCCCCAGCATTTT.

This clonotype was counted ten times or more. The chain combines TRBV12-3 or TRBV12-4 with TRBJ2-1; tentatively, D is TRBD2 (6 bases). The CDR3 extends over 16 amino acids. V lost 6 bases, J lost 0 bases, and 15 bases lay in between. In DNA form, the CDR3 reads TGTGCCAGCAGAAGAGGCGGCGGGGTCTCCTACAATGAGCAGTTCTTC. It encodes CASRRGGGVSYNEQFF.

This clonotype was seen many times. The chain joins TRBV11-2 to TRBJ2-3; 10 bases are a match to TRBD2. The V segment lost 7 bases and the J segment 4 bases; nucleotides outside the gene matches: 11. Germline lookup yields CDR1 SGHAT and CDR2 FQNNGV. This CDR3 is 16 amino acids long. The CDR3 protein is CASNHPSGRGPDTQYF. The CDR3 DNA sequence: TGTGCCAGCAACCACCCTAGCGGGAGAGGTCCAGATACGCAGTATTTT. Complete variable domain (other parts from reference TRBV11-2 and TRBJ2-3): EAGVAQSPRYKIIEKRQSVAFWCNPISGHATLYWYQQILGQGPKLLIQFQNNGVVDDSQLPKDRFSAERLKGVDSTLKIQPAKLEDSAVYLCASNHPSGRGPDTQYFGPGTRLTVL.

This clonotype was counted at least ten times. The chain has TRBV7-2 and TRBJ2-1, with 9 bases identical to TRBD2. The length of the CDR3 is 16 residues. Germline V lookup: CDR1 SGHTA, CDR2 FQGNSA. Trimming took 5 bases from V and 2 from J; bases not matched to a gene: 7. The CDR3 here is CASSLGVAGAYNEQFF. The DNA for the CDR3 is TGTGCCAGCAGCCTGGGGGTAGCGGGGGCCTACAATGAGCAGTTCTTC.

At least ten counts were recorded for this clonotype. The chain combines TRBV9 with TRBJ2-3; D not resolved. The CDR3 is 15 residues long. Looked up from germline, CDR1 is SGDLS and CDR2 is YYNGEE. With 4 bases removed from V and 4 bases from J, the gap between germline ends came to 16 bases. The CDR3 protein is CASSPPGAESDTQYF. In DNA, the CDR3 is TGTGCCAGCAGCCCTCCAGGCGCCGAGTCAGATACGCAGTATTTT.

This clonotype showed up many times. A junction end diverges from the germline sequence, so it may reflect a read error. The CDR3: CASSFVAGAVVF. The CDR3 DNA is TGTGCCAGCAGTTTCGTTGCAGGGGCAGTAGTCTTC. The chain joins TRBV12-3 or TRBV12-4 to TRBJ2-1; D might be TRBD1 (6 bases). CDR3 length: 12 residues.

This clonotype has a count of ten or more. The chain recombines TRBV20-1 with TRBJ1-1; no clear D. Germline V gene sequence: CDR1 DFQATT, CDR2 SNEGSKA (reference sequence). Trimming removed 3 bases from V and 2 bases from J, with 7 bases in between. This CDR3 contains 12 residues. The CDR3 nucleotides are TGCAGTGCTAGTATCGACAACACTGAAGCTTTCTTT. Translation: CSASIDNTEAFF.

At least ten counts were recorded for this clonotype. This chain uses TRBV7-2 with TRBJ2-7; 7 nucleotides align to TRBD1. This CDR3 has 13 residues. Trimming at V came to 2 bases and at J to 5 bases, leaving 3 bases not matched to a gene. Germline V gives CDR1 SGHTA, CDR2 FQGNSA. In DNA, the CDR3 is TGTGCCAGCAGCTTAAACAGGGGTGACGAGCAGTACTTC. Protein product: CASSLNRGDEQYF.

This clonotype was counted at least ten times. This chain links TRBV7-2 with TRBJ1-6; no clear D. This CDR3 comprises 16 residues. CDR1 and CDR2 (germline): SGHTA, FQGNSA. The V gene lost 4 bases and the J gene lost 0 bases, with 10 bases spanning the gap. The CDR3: CASSYSRSSYNSPLHF. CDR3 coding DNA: TGTGCCAGCAGCTACTCGCGGAGCTCCTATAATTCACCCCTCCACTTT.

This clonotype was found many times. The CDR3 bases are TGCGCCAGCAGCTTGGGAGACCACAGTCAGCCCCAGCATTTT. Amino acids: CASSLGDHSQPQHF. The chain employs TRBV5-1 and TRBJ1-5; no clear D. V was trimmed by 0 bases and J by 6 bases, leaving 10 bases between them. The V gene's germline CDR1 is SGHRS and CDR2 YFSETQ. This CDR3 spans 14 amino acids.

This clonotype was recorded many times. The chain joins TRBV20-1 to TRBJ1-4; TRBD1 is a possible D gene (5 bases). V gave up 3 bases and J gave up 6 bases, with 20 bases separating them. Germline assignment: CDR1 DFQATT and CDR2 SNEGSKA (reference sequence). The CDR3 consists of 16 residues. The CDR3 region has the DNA TGCAGTGCTAGTTCCTCGAAGGGGCAGGGTCATGAAAAACTGTTTTTT. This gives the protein CSASSSKGQGHEKLFF.

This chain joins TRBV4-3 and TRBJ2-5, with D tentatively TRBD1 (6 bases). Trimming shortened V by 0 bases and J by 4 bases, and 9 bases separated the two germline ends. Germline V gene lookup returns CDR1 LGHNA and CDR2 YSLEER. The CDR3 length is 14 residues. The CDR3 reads CASSQDPRGETQYF. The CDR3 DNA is TGCGCCAGCAGCCAAGATCCCAGGGGAGAGACCCAGTACTTC.

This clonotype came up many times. CDR3 residues: CASSLTGVTGVNEKLFF. CDR3 in DNA: TGTGCCAGCAGTCTTACAGGAGTAACAGGGGTAAATGAAAAACTGTTTTTT. This chain joins TRBV6-5 and TRBJ1-4, with 7 positions matching TRBD1. Germline V gene lookup returns CDR1 MNHEY and CDR2 SVGAGI. The CDR3 is 17 residues long. Trimming at V came to 5 bases and at J to 5 bases, leaving 14 bases not matched to a gene.

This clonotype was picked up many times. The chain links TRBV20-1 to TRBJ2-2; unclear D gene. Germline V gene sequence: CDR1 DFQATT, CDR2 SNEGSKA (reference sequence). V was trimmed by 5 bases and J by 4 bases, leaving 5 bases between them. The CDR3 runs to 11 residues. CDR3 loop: CSAEVTGELFF. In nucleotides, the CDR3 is TGCAGTGCTGAGGTCACCGGGGAGCTGTTTTTT.

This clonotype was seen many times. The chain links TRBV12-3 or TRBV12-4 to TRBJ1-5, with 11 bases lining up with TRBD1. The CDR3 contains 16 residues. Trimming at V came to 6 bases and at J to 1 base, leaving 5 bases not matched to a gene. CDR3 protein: CASRGQGALSNQPQHF. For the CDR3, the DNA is TGTGCCAGCAGAGGACAGGGGGCGTTGAGCAATCAGCCCCAGCATTTT.

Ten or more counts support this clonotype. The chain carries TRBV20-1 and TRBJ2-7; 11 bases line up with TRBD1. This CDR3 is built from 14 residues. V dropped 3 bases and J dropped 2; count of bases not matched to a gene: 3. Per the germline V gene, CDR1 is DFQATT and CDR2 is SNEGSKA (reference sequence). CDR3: CSASGQGATYEQYF. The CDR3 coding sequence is TGCAGTGCTAGTGGACAGGGGGCCACCTACGAGCAGTACTTC.

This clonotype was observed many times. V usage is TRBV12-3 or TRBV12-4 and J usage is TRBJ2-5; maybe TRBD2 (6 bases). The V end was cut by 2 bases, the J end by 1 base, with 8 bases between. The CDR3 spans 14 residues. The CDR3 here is CASSLSSGQETQYF. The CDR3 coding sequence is TGTGCCAGCAGTTTAAGTAGCGGCCAAGAGACCCAGTACTTC.

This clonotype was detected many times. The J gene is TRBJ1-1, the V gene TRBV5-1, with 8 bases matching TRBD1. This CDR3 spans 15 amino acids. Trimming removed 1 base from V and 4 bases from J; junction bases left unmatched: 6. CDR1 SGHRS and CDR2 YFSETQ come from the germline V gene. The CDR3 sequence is CASSLSPGGGTEAFF. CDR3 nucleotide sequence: TGCGCCAGCAGCTTGAGCCCAGGGGGCGGCACTGAAGCTTTCTTT.

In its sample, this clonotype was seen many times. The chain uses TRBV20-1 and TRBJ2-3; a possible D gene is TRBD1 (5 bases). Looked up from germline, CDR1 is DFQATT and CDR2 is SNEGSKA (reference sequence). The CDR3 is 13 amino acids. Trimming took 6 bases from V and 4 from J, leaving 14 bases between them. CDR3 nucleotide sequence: TGCAGTGCGCCCACGGTAGGGGCAGATACGCAGTATTTT. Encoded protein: CSAPTVGADTQYF.